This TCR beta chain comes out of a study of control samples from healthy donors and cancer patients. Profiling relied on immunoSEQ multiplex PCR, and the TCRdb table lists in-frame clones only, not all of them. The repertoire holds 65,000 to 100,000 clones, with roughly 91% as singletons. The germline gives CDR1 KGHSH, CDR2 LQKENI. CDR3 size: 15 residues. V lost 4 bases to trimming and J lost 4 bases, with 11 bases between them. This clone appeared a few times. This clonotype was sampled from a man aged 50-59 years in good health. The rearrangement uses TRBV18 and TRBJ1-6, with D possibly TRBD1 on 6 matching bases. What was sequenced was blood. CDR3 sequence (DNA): TGTGCCAGCTCACTGACAGGAGAGTATAATTCACCCCTCCACTTT. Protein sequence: CASSLTGEYNSPLHF.